This T cell receptor beta chain was obtained from a study of Ad26.COV2.S vaccination and SARS-CoV-2 variants. As for the study in general: Donor joined the COV1001 Ad26.COV2.S trial arm.

Sample treatment: approximately 18 received Ad26.COV2.S at low or high dose, single or two shots; about five received placebo; per-sample allocation not given. At day 63 after the first vaccine or placebo injection, samples were drawn. Vaccination used an Ad26 vector expressing Wuhan-strain SARS-CoV-2 spike. Sequencing used immunoSEQ multiplex PCR; TCRdb keeps in-frame clones, though not all of them. Of 400,000 to 450,000 clones listed, roughly 90% were seen once; the top ten hold over 9%. As for this clone: Its antigen is still unknown.

Notes on the study in general: Considerable breadth of spike-specific CD8+ and CD4+ T cell responses has reportedly been documented following vaccination.

Per germline, CDR1 MNHEY and CDR2 SVGAGI. V dropped 5 bases and J dropped 4 bases, with 8 bases sitting between them. The CDR3 has 13 residues. The chain joins TRBV6-5 to TRBJ2-2, with D hard to call. The origin of this receptor is a person aged 18-65 years who received the Ad26.COV2.S COVID-19 vaccine or a placebo. The source material was peripheral blood, sampled in a trial of Ad26.COV2.S vaccine versus placebo. As DNA, the CDR3 is TGTGCCAGCAGTCGAACCCGCACCGGGGAGCTGTTTTTT. Its protein product is CASSRTRTGELFF.